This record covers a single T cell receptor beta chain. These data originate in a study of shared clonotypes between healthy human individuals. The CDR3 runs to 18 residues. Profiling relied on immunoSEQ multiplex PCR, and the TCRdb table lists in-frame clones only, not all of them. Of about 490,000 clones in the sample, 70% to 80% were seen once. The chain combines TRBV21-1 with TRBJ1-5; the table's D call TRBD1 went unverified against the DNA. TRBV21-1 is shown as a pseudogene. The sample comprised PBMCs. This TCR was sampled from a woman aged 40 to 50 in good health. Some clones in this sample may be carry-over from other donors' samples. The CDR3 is CASSNPPRGQGHNQPQHF. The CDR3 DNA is TGTGCCAGCAGCAACCCCCCTCGGGGACAGGGTCACAATCAGCCCCAGCATTTT.